Reported below is one TCR beta chain. Measured with immunoSEQ multiplex PCR; TCRdb has only the in-frame clones, and not every one. The table lists around 340,000 clones, 65% to 90% of them singletons. The sample is drawn from a study of blood T cell repertoires in COVID-19. For the study at large: PBMCs, B-cell-depleted T cells, or T cells provided the cDNA or gDNA that made up the material.

CDR3 length: 15 amino acids. Germline V CDR1 and CDR2: SGHTA, FQGNSA. After removal of 5 bases from V and 9 bases from J, the junction contained 15 bases not matched to a gene. The genes are TRBV7-2 and TRBJ2-7; 8 bases match TRBD1. The receptor comes from a woman in her fifties or sixties with COVID-19, enrolled during active disease. Sequencing used peripheral blood. The CDR3 loop reads CASSGVSGGALGQYF. Written as DNA, the CDR3 is TGTGCCAGCAGCGGAGTCTCAGGGGGCGCGTTGGGGCAGTACTTC.